These 18 T cell receptor beta chains originate from one sample sequenced in a study of response to subunit inactivated influenza vaccine. Each CDR3 protein gets one entry after TCRdb re-called the RT-PCR reads with MiXCR. The repertoire consists of 500,000 to 650,000 distinct CDR3 sequences, with less than 10% occurring once and the leading ten covering under 15%. This material consisted of PBMCs from blood, taken roughly 24 months after vaccination. These TCRs come from a man aged 45 to 75 who received an inactivated influenza vaccine.

This clonotype came up many times. This sequence joins TRBV7-9 and TRBJ1-3; D remains ambiguous. Germline values: CDR1 SEHNR, CDR2 FQNEAQ (reference sequence). V gave up 6 bases and J gave up 0 bases, with 15 bases separating them. The CDR3 loop spans 16 amino acids. CDR3 nucleotides: TGTGCCAGCAGGCCTCGGACGGCCAGCTCTGGAAACACCATATATTTT. As protein: CASRPRTASSGNTIYF.

This clonotype was detected a few times. The chain is built from TRBV30 and TRBJ2-1; D is undetermined. The CDR3 contains 15 residues. Germline CDR1 GTSNPN, CDR2 SVGIG (reference sequence). V was pared by 0 bases and J by 0 bases, with 9 bases between. The CDR3 reads CAWSVALSSYNEQFF. The CDR3 region has the DNA TGTGCCTGGAGTGTAGCCCTTAGCTCCTACAATGAGCAGTTCTTC.

The V gene is TRBV12-3 or TRBV12-4, the J gene TRBJ1-5, with a possible D match to TRBD1 (6 bases). There are 15 residues in the CDR3. V shed 6 bases and J shed 0 bases, with 12 bases lying between them. Written as DNA, the CDR3 is TGTGCCAGCAGGAGAGAAGGGGGTAGCAATCAGCCCCAGCATTTT. It specifies CASRREGGSNQPQHF.

In this sample, this clonotype turned up a few times. This chain connects TRBV20-1 to TRBJ2-5; maybe TRBD1 (6 bases). V was clipped by 6 bases and J by 1 base, with 18 bases between them. This CDR3 spans 15 amino acids. Germline V gene sequence: CDR1 DFQATT, CDR2 SNEGSKA (reference sequence). The CDR3 region is CSARAPGQPQETQYF. Here the CDR3 DNA reads TGCAGTGCCCGGGCCCCGGGACAACCCCAAGAGACCCAGTACTTC.

This chain uses TRBV6-1 with TRBJ2-7; D may be TRBD1 or TRBD2 (7 bases each). The germline V and J ends were trimmed by 8 bases and 2 bases, with 19 bases remaining between them. Germline V gene data show CDR1 as MNHNS and CDR2 as SASEGT. The CDR3 spans 15 residues. The DNA for the CDR3 is TGTGCCAGCTGCCGGGGGGCAGGGGGAACCTACGAGCAGTACTTC. Translating gives CASCRGAGGTYEQYF.

This clonotype was detected only a few times. The chain uses TRBV27 and TRBJ2-1; 11 bases align to TRBD2. The CDR3 is 16 residues long. The germline V gene encodes CDR1 MNHEY and CDR2 SMNVEV (reference sequence). V gave up 7 bases and J gave up 9 bases; unmatched junction bases: 14. In nucleotides, the CDR3 is TGTGCCAGCATTCCGTGGGGGGCTAGCGGGGGGCGTGAGCAGTTCTTC. This encodes CASIPWGASGGREQFF.

This clonotype turned up a few times. This chain uses TRBV20-1 with TRBJ2-1; TRBD1 matches 8 bases. Germline loops: CDR1 DFQATT, CDR2 SNEGSKA (reference sequence). This CDR3 spans 16 amino acids. The J segment lost 10 bases and the V segment lost 1 base, leaving 15 bases of the junction unmatched. CDR3 amino acids: CSARVFDRGDSGEQFF. The DNA for the CDR3 is TGCAGTGCTAGAGTCTTCGACAGGGGCGATAGCGGAGAGCAGTTCTTC.

Worth noting for this clonotype: A read error is possible here, since a much larger clone lies one base away. This sequence joins TRBV10-3 and TRBJ1-4, with D unresolved. CDR1 and CDR2 from the germline V gene are ENHRY and SYGVKD. This CDR3 has 13 amino acids. The CDR3 DNA reads as TGTGCCATCGGTGAGTCGGACGGGGAAAAACTGTTTTTT. Residues: CAIGESDGEKLFF.

The V gene is TRBV5-1, the J gene TRBJ2-1, with 12 bases fitting TRBD2. The trim removed 0 bases at V and 9 bases at J, leaving 4 bases unmatched. This CDR3 spans 15 amino acids. Germline values: CDR1 SGHRS, CDR2 YFSETQ. The CDR3 reads CASSLGSSGGAEQFF. The DNA of the CDR3 is TGCGCCAGCAGCTTGGGCTCTAGCGGGGGGGCTGAGCAGTTCTTC.

This clonotype was found a few times. The chain couples TRBV20-1 to TRBJ2-7; D gene ambiguous. Germline CDR1 DFQATT, CDR2 SNEGSKA (reference sequence). This CDR3 has 13 residues. V was shortened by 6 bases and J by 2 bases, with 14 bases between the two germline ends. The CDR3 is CSAKVGGTYEQYF. The CDR3 DNA is TGCAGTGCGAAGGTCGGCGGAACCTACGAGCAGTACTTC.

Only a few counts were recorded for this clonotype. This chain uses TRBV20-1 with TRBJ2-3; 7 nucleotides line up with TRBD1. The CDR3 loop spans 18 amino acids. V dropped 0 bases and J dropped 2; count of bases not matched to a gene: 14. Germline V gene sequence: CDR1 DFQATT, CDR2 SNEGSKA (reference sequence). CDR3 nucleotides: TGCAGTGCTAGAGATTCAGGGGGTGTCGGAGTCTTCACAGATACGCAGTATTTT. Residues: CSARDSGGVGVFTDTQYF.

This clonotype was counted ten times or more. J is TRBJ2-2 and V is TRBV5-1, with 8 positions matching TRBD1. V shed 5 bases and J 3 bases; nucleotides not matched to a gene: 6. CDR1 SGHRS and CDR2 YFSETQ come from the germline V gene. The CDR3 consists of 15 residues. CDR3 protein: CASRTGTGYTGELFF. The CDR3 region has the DNA TGCGCCAGCAGAACCGGGACAGGCTACACCGGGGAGCTGTTTTTT.

This clonotype was counted between two and nine times. V is TRBV9 and J is TRBJ1-6; no clear D gene. V lost 0 bases and J 12 bases, leaving 10 bases between the germline ends. Germline loops: CDR1 SGDLS, CDR2 YYNGEE. The CDR3 sequence is 13 residues long. CDR3 DNA: TGTGCCAGCAGCGTAGCTCTAGGGAGACCCCTCCACTTT. This codes for CASSVALGRPLHF.

The chain couples TRBV7-9 to TRBJ2-1; 7 bases fit TRBD1. Germline loops: CDR1 SEHNR, CDR2 FQNEAQ (reference sequence). The V gene end was trimmed by 1 base and the J gene end by 5 bases; junction bases not matched to a gene: 8. CDR3 size: 16 residues. The CDR3 region has the DNA TGTGCCAGCAGCTTAGGTTGGACAGGTCACCACAATGAGCAGTTCTTC. This gives the protein CASSLGWTGHHNEQFF. Drawing the rest from reference TRBV7-9 and TRBJ2-1, the complete variable domain is DTGVSQNPRHKITKRGQNVTFRCDPISEHNRLYWYRQTLGQGPEFLTYFQNEAQLEKSRLLSDRFSAERPKGSFSTLEIQRTEQGDSAMYLCASSLGWTGHHNEQFFGPGTRLTVL.

The CDR3: CASSQGGADFEQYF. The CDR3 DNA reads TGCGCCAGCAGCCAAGGAGGAGCTGACTTCGAGCAGTACTTC. J is TRBJ2-7 and V is TRBV4-1; no reliable D call. Germline loops: CDR1 MGHRA, CDR2 YSYEKL. The V and J ends lost 1 base and 6 bases respectively, with 13 bases between them. This CDR3 contains 14 residues.

There are many counts of this clonotype. The chain uses TRBV5-1 and TRBJ2-1, with D perhaps matching TRBD2 (6 bases). This CDR3 has 15 residues. Germline V lookup: CDR1 SGHRS, CDR2 YFSETQ. V gave up 2 bases and J gave up 1 base, with 10 bases separating them. The CDR3 DNA reads TGCGCCAGCAGCTTAACTGCGGGGTCCTACAATGAGCAGTTCTTC. It translates to CASSLTAGSYNEQFF. Using reference TRBV5-1 and TRBJ2-1 for the parts outside the CDR3, the full variable domain is KAGVTQTPRYLIKTRGQQVTLSCSPISGHRSVSWYQQTPGQGLQFLFEYFSETQRNKGNFPGRFSGRQFSNSRSEMNVSTLELGDSALYLCASSLTAGSYNEQFFGPGTRLTVL.

In this sample, this clonotype turned up a few times. This sequence joins TRBV9 and TRBJ2-7; possibly TRBD2 for D (5 bases). CDR1 is SGDLS, CDR2 YYNGEE, per germline. CDR3 length: 15 amino acids. V shed 0 bases and J shed 7 bases, with 17 bases lying between them. DNA for the CDR3: TGTGCCAGCAGCGTAGAGTGGGAGCCGGTAGGGGAGCAGTACTTC. Amino acid sequence: CASSVEWEPVGEQYF.

The sample holds many counts of this clonotype. The chain is built from TRBV20-1 and TRBJ2-5; 7 nucleotides match TRBD1. The ends lost 5 bases at V and 4 bases at J; junction bases unmatched: 7. This CDR3 has 13 residues. Germline assignment: CDR1 DFQATT and CDR2 SNEGSKA (reference sequence). The CDR3 region has the DNA TGCAGTGCTGGAACGACAGGGCCAGAGACCCAGTACTTC. As protein: CSAGTTGPETQYF.